This entry lists 24 T cell receptor beta chains sequenced from one sample in a study of cytomegalovirus exposure and HLA in healthy donors. Clones were read by immunoSEQ multiplex PCR, and TCRdb kept only the in-frame ones, dropping some. The table has 280,000 or so clones, approximately 87% seen once. Input material: PBMCs. The receptor set was obtained from a woman aged 18-35 years in good health and CMV-seronegative.

The chain carries TRBV4-1 and TRBJ1-5; tentatively, D is TRBD1 (5 bases). This CDR3 region has 16 residues. In germline, CDR1 is MGHRA, CDR2 YSYEKL. V was cut by 0 bases and J by 0 bases, with 9 bases left in between. CDR3 sequence reads: CASSQDDSYSNQPQHF. DNA for the CDR3: TGCGCCAGCAGCCAAGATGACAGTTATAGCAATCAGCCCCAGCATTTT.

The rearrangement links TRBV9 to TRBJ1-2; tentative D call: TRBD1 (5 bases). The CDR3 spans 14 residues. With 0 bases removed from V and 6 bases from J, the gap between germline ends came to 12 bases. The germline gives CDR1 SGDLS, CDR2 YYNGEE. Written as DNA, the CDR3 is TGTGCCAGCAGCGTAGAATCGGGGGGGAATGGCTACACCTTC. It is translated as CASSVESGGNGYTF.

This chain joins TRBV6-4 and TRBJ2-3, with 13 positions matching TRBD2. This CDR3 region has 17 residues. CDR1 is MRHNA, CDR2 SNTAGT, per germline. J was trimmed by 8 bases and V by 4 bases; bases with no gene match: 12. This CDR3 reads CASSVTGTSGIFGTQYF. Here the CDR3 DNA reads TGTGCCAGCAGTGTCACAGGGACTAGCGGGATATTCGGTACGCAGTATTTT.

The V gene is TRBV14, the J gene TRBJ1-6; weak D call: TRBD1 (6 bases). Germline CDR1 is SGHDN and CDR2 is FVKESK. V lost 3 bases and J lost 4, with 7 bases in between. The CDR3 covers 14 residues. CDR3 sequence (DNA): TGTGCCAGCAGCCACAGGGGTTATAATTCACCCCTCCACTTT. This gives the protein CASSHRGYNSPLHF.

The chain carries TRBV4-3 and TRBJ2-2, with TRBD2 as a possible D gene (6 bases). The germline CDR1 and CDR2 sequences are LGHNA and YSLEER. Deletions cut 0 bases from V and 5 bases from J, with 13 bases between. The CDR3 covers 16 residues. CDR3: CASSQDDGSGTGELFF. Written as DNA, the CDR3 is TGCGCCAGCAGCCAAGATGACGGGAGTGGAACCGGGGAGCTGTTTTTT.

The V and J genes are TRBV6-1 and TRBJ2-1; tentatively, D is TRBD2 (6 bases). The V gene lost 7 bases and the J gene lost 8 bases, with 15 bases spanning the gap. This CDR3 region has 13 residues. Germline V lookup: CDR1 MNHNS, CDR2 SASEGT. The CDR3: CASMEGSRHEQFF. As DNA, the CDR3 is TGTGCCAGCATGGAGGGGAGTCGGCATGAGCAGTTCTTC.

This chain links TRBV4-2 with TRBJ2-7, with TRBD2 matching 10 bases. Germline CDR1 and CDR2: LGHNA and YNFKEQ. The ends lost 1 base at V and 5 bases at J; junction bases unmatched: 8. This CDR3 has 16 amino acids. The CDR3 nucleotides are TGTGCCAGCAGCCAAGTTACTAGCGGGAATAGAGACGAGCAGTACTTC. This gives the protein CASSQVTSGNRDEQYF.

The chain employs TRBV28 and TRBJ1-6; 7 bases line up with TRBD1. Per germline, CDR1 MDHEN and CDR2 SYDVKM. V shed 7 bases, J shed 10 bases, and the junction held 13 bases outside the gene matches. CDR3 length: 15 amino acids. As DNA, the CDR3 is TGTGCCAGCATAACTACCGGACAGGAGAGATCACCCCTCCACTTT. This gives the protein CASITTGQERSPLHF.

A note on this clone: Germline is not matched at one junction end, which may reflect a read error. This chain joins TRBV9 and TRBJ2-7; 7 nucleotides align to TRBD2. CDR1 SGDLS and CDR2 YYNGEE come from the germline V gene. CDR3 length: 13 amino acids. CDR3: CATSGKGENEQYF. As DNA, the CDR3 is TGTGCCACCAGCGGGAAGGGAGAAAACGAGCAGTACTTC.

The chain recombines TRBV14 with TRBJ2-1, with no clear D. The CDR3 has 14 amino acids. CDR1 SGHDN and CDR2 FVKESK come from the germline V gene. V lost 2 bases to trimming and J lost 3 bases, with 8 bases between them. CDR3 protein: CASSQSPGYNEQFF. The CDR3 nucleotides read TGTGCCAGCAGCCAATCCCCCGGCTACAATGAGCAGTTCTTC.

The chain combines TRBV12-1 with TRBJ2-1; TRBD1 is the table's D call and was not checked against the DNA. TRBV12-1 is marked as a pseudogene. This CDR3 region has 15 residues. Written as DNA, the CDR3 is TGTGCCAGCAGCAGAACAGGGGTATTGATGAATGAGCAGTTCTTC. Protein sequence: CASSRTGVLMNEQFF.

This clone was picked up one time. The chain combines TRBV7-2 with TRBJ2-2, with a possible D match to TRBD1 (5 bases). Germline loops: CDR1 SGHTA, CDR2 FQGNSA. The CDR3 runs 16 residues. The germline V and J ends were trimmed by 3 bases and 4 bases, with 15 bases remaining between them. The CDR3 DNA is TGTGCCAGCAGCTTGCAGGGAACCCCGGCCACCGGGGAGCTGTTTTTT. This translates into CASSLQGTPATGELFF.

The chain couples TRBV6-1 to TRBJ2-3; 14 bases are a match to TRBD2. The V gene end was trimmed by 11 bases and the J gene end by 2 bases; junction bases not matched to a gene: 3. The germline CDR1 and CDR2 sequences are MNHNS and SASEGT. The CDR3 consists of 14 residues. CDR3 protein: CAGGLAGDTDTQYF. In DNA, the CDR3 is TGTGCCGGGGGACTAGCGGGAGACACAGATACGCAGTATTTT.

This chain connects TRBV9 to TRBJ2-7, with D possibly matching TRBD2 (5 bases). CDR1 and CDR2 (germline): SGDLS, YYNGEE. V lost 8 bases and J lost 3, with 18 bases in between. The CDR3 covers 14 residues. The CDR3 protein is CARDGPTGCYEQYF. In DNA, the CDR3 is TGTGCCAGGGACGGACCTACGGGGTGCTACGAGCAGTACTTC.

In DNA, the CDR3 is TGTGCCAGCAGCTTGGTGGCCGGGACTAAAGAAGCTTTCTTT. Translation: CASSLVAGTKEAFF. This chain joins TRBV5-4 and TRBJ1-1; D may be TRBD1 (5 bases). Trimming stripped 0 bases from V and 8 bases from J, with 14 bases between. CDR3 size: 14 residues. The germline V gene encodes CDR1 SGHNT and CDR2 YYREEE (reference sequence).

The CDR3 sequence: CSVERGAGGWYEQFF. The CDR3 DNA follows: TGCAGCGTTGAAAGGGGGGCGGGAGGATGGTATGAGCAGTTCTTC. The chain carries TRBV29-1 and TRBJ2-1; 8 nucleotides match TRBD2. This CDR3 comprises 15 residues. Trimming removed 2 bases from V and 8 bases from J; junction bases left unmatched: 11. Germline V gene data show CDR1 as SQVTM and CDR2 as ANQGSEA.

V is TRBV19 and J is TRBJ2-6; D is unclear. The CDR3 sequence is 15 residues long. V lost 3 bases and J lost 0, with 6 bases in between. Per the germline V gene, CDR1 is LNHDA and CDR2 is SQIVND (reference sequence). CDR3 in amino acids: CASSITASGANVLTF. The CDR3 coding sequence is TGTGCCAGTAGTATTACAGCCTCTGGGGCCAACGTCCTGACTTTC.

V and J are TRBV2 and TRBJ1-6; D is possibly TRBD1 (6 bases). Trimming removed 6 bases from V and 0 bases from J, with 9 bases in between. Germline assignment: CDR1 SNHLY and CDR2 FYNNEI. This CDR3 comprises 15 residues. Here the CDR3 reads CASSRGSSYNSPLHF. The CDR3, as DNA: TGTGCCAGCAGCAGGGGTAGCTCCTATAATTCACCCCTCCACTTT.

The J gene is TRBJ2-1, the V gene TRBV6-1; 10 positions match TRBD1. Germline V gene lookup returns CDR1 MNHNS and CDR2 SASEGT. The CDR3 extends over 16 amino acids. V lost 3 bases to trimming and J lost 6 bases; unmatched junction nucleotides: 8. In DNA form, the CDR3 reads TGTGCCAGCAGTGACGCTTCGGGACAGGGGATCAATGAGCAGTTCTTC. This translates into CASSDASGQGINEQFF.

The chain recombines TRBV18 with TRBJ1-2, with 7 bases matching TRBD1. J was trimmed by 5 bases and V by 2 bases; bases with no gene match: 8. The germline V gene has CDR1 KGHSH and CDR2 LQKENI. The CDR3 length is 15 residues. CDR3 sequence (DNA): TGTGCCAGCTCACCATGGGCAGGGGGAGGATATGGCTACACCTTC. It encodes CASSPWAGGGYGYTF. The full variable domain, rest sourced from reference TRBV18 and TRBJ1-2, is NAGVMQNPRHLVRRRGQEARLRCSPMKGHSHVYWYRQLPEEGLKFMVYLQKENIIDESGMPKERFSAEFPKEGPSILRIQQVVRGDSAAYFCASSPWAGGGYGYTFGSGTRLTVV.

This sequence joins TRBV29-1 and TRBJ2-1; a possible D gene is TRBD2 (6 bases). Deletions cut 6 bases from V and 2 bases from J, with 17 bases between. Germline V CDR1 and CDR2: SQVTM, ANQGSEA. The CDR3 sequence is 15 residues long. The CDR3 region is CSVRGREQTYNEQFF. For the CDR3, the DNA is TGCAGCGTCCGTGGACGGGAGCAAACCTACAATGAGCAGTTCTTC.

The V and J genes are TRBV9 and TRBJ2-5; D unresolved. V was shortened by 4 bases and J by 11 bases, with 3 bases between the two germline ends. The CDR3 contains 8 residues. Germline V CDR1 and CDR2: SGDLS, YYNGEE. The CDR3 protein is CASSPQYF. CDR3 bases: TGTGCCAGCAGCCCTCAGTACTTC.

This clone occurred a few times. The chain uses TRBV6-1 and TRBJ1-6; D may be TRBD1 (6 bases). Germline CDR1 and CDR2: MNHNS and SASEGT. V shed 8 bases and J shed 9 bases, with 14 bases lying between them. The CDR3 covers 13 residues. The CDR3 loop is CASRKGEGSPLHF. CDR3 in DNA: TGTGCCAGCCGTAAGGGGGAGGGTTCACCCCTCCACTTT.

The chain carries TRBV28 and TRBJ2-1; maybe TRBD1 (6 bases). The CDR3 sequence is 15 residues long. V was trimmed by 6 bases and J by 8 bases, leaving 20 bases between them. Looked up from germline, CDR1 is MDHEN and CDR2 is SYDVKM. In DNA form, the CDR3 reads TGTGCCAGCAGCGATCCGGGACAACCTTGGCATGAGCAGTTCTTC. Its protein is CASSDPGQPWHEQFF.